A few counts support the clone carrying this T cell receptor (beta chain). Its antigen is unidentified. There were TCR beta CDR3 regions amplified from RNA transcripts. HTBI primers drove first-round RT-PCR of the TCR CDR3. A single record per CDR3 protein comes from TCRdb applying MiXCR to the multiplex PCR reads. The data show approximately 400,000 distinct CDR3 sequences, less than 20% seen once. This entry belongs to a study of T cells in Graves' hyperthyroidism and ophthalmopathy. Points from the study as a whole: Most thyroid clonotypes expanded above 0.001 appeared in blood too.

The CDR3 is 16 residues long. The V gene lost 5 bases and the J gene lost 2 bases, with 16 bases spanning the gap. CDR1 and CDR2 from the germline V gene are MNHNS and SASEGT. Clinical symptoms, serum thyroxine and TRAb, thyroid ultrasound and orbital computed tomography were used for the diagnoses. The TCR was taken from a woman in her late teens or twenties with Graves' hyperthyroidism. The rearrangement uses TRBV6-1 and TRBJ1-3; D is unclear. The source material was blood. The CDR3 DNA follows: TGTGCCAGCAGTTTAAGAAGGGAGGACCCTGGAAACACCATATATTTT. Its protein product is CASSLRREDPGNTIYF.